This TCR beta chain stems from a study of cytomegalovirus exposure and HLA in healthy donors. PCR was performed using 60 Vbeta and 13 Jbeta primers. Generated by immunoSEQ multiplex PCR, the TCRdb table keeps only in-frame clones and is missing some. The table includes around 160,000 clones, almost 80% detected once. The germline V gene has CDR1 SGHRS and CDR2 YFSETQ. The V end lost 5 bases, the J end lost 5 bases, and 10 bases lay between the germline ends. The CDR3 has 12 residues. Input material: PBMCs. This TCR was sampled from a man over 45 in good health and CMV-seropositive. The chain combines TRBV5-1 with TRBJ1-1; a possible D gene is TRBD1 (6 bases). Here the CDR3 DNA reads TGCGCCAGCAGTCAGGGGTGGACTGAAGCTTTCTTT. Residues: CASSQGWTEAFF.